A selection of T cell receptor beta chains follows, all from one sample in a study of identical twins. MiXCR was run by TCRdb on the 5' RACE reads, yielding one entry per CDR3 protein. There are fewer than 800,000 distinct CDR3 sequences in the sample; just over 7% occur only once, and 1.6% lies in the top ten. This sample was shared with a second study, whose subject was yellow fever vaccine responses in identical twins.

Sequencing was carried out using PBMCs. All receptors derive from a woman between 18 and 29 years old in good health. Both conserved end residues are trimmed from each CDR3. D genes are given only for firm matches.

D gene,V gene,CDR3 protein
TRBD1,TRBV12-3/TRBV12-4,ASSRPGTVGLNTEAF
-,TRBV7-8,ASSLEGVPGELF
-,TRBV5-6,ASSLAYEKAPYEQY
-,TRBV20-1,SASGGRTFFEETQY
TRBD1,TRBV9,ASSTGQASSYNSPLH
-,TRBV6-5,ASSLRGTNLF
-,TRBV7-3,ASSLTSLGNEQF
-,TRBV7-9,ASSSQRVGSDTQY
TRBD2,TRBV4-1,ASSQDPLGLANFPGANVLT
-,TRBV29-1,SVDRGLNTGELF
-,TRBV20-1,SARDTDVTNYEQY
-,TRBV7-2,ASSELGGTEAF
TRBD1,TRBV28,ASRLTGGNQPQH
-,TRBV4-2,ASSQKGGISGANVLT
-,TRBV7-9,ASSLSEITDTQY
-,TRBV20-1,SAPHGRMRNEKLF
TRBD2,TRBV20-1,SAVRASSGSSYEQY
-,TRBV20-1,SAIGGNNQPQH
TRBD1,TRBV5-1,ASSKGQGDSKNIQY
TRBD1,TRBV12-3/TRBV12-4,ASRGKQGLITDTQY
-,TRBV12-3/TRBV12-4,ASSLREGNGYT
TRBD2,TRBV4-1,ASSWGLAGGYEQY
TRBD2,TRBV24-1,ATSDFGTSGGASSYNEQF
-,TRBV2,ASSYLDKGGEAF
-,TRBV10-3,AISGFDGSTHEQF
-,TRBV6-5,ASSNTGLEKLF
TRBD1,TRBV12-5,ASVSTPGTGVSDTQY
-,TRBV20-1,SARDRAVVHGYT
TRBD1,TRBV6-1,ASSGQGAGDEKLF
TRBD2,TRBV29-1,SGESGRADNEQF
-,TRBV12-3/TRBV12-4,ASTGDNEQF
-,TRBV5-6,ASSLSGTLPRGY
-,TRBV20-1,SARGRSGGHYNEQF
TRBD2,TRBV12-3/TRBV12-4,ASTQSGRVTGELF
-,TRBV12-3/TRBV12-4,ASSLLGGGELF
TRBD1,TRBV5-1,ASSGPTGGAETQY
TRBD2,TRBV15,ATSGNRRTSGGPIFYNEQF
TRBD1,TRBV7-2,ASSNRDRGQPQH
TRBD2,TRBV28,ASSSPQRSSGVANTGELF
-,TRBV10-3,AISESVGRQMNTEAF
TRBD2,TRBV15,ATSRVGGIPLGELF
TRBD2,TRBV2,ASSAYLAGGPGTGELF
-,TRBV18,ASSPRRRDTQY
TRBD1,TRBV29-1,SVEAVSRTGGSAYEQY
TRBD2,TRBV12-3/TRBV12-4,ASSFTSGSKVNNEQF
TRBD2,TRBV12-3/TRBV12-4,ASSWTSGRADTQY
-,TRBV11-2,ASSLVGTGISYGYT
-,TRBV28,ASSFPPPGQGFNEQF
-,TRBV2,ASRRDISSGNTIY
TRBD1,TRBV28,ASSLAPPTGFDSGANVLT
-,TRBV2,ASSPTTRGAYGYT
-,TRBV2,ASSTEVSSYNEQF
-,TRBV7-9,ASSLVMANTGELF
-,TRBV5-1,ASSFPTIKDAPRDTQY
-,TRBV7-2,ASSPGTRLF
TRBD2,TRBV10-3,AIRGLAGGHYNEQF
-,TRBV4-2,ASSQEGRSSYEQY
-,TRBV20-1,SARVIQGTPSPLH
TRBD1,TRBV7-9,ASSLEGAPLLALH
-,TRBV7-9,ASSFRQGEEKLF